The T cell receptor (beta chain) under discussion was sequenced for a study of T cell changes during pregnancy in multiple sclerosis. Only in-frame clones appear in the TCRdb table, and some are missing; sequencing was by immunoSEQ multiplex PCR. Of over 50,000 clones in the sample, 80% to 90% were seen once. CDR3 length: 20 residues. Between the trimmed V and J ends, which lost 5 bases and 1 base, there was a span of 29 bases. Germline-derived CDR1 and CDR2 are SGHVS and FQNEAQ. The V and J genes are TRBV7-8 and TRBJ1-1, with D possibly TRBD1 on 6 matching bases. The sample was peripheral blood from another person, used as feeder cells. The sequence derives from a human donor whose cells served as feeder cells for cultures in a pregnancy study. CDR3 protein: CASSPRGIGTGRSWNTEAFF. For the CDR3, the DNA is TGTGCCAGCAGCCCCCGAGGTATAGGCACAGGGCGCTCGTGGAACACTGAAGCTTTCTTT.